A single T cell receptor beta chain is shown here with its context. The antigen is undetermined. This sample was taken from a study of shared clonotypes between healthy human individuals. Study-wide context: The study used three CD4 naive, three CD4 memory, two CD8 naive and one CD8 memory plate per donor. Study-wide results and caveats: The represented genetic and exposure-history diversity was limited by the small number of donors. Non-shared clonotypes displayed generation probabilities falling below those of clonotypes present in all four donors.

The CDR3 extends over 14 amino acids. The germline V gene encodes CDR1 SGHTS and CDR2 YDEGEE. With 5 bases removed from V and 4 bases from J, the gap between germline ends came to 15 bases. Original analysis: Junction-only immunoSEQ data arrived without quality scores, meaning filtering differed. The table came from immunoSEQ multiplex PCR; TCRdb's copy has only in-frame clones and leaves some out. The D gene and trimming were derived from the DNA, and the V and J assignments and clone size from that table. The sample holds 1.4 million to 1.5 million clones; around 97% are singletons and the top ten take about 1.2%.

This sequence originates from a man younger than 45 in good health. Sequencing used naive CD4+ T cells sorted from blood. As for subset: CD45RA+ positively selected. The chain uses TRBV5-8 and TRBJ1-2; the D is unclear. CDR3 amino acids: CASSPPGFGYGYTF. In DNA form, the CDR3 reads TGTGCCAGCAGTCCCCCGGGGTTCGGCTATGGCTACACCTTC.